Listed below are T cell receptor beta chains from one sample, sequenced in a study of blood T cell repertoires in COVID-19. Here immunoSEQ multiplex PCR was the method, and the copy in TCRdb shows in-frame clones only, minus some. The sample includes more than 250,000 clones, roughly 85% seen only once; the top ten take 5%. Sequenced sample: PBMCs or T cells enriched from blood (not recorded which). These receptors all stem from a man between 35 and 55 years old who had been exposed to COVID-19. Each CDR3 is given with its conserved first and last residue.

V gene	CDR3 protein
TRBV5-4	CASSLAGAGVAYEQYF
TRBV19	CASVAGAGSYEQYF
TRBV7-9	CASSSLAGGLHEQFF
TRBV7-2	CASSSAEAGRTQYF
TRBV6-5	CASRGGVQTNEKLFF
TRBV10-3	CAISETSGSTDTQYF
TRBV19	CASRQKGAANEKLFF
TRBV2	CASTYPAGGYEQYF
TRBV5-4	CASSPPPGQLNTEAFF
TRBV5-6	CASSTGLAGSTDTQYF
TRBV5-1	CASSLGSTGASYGYTF
TRBV19	CASCPDLTEGNTIYF
TRBV2	CASSVVEGALNTGELFF
TRBV7-3	CASSFGGSYGYTF
TRBV7-9	CASSLSGNTEAFF
TRBV19	CASSKPGQGDYGYTF
TRBV28	CASSLGGQMNTEAFF
TRBV27	CASSLSRAGTSGHNEQFF
TRBV5-6	CASSFWSTGKTQYF
TRBV18	CASSPDGGRASNEQFF
TRBV30	CAWSVLGDYGYTF
TRBV9	CASSLEANTEAFF
TRBV7-8	CASSLREVSRVGSYNEQFF
TRBV2	CASSPGGQRSYTF
TRBV7-9	CASRPWWFLSSGNTIYF
TRBV7-8	CASTADRPNNSPLHF
TRBV3-1/TRBV3-2	CASRETGIKEKLFF
TRBV19	CASSTTRLAGTEQFF
TRBV7-9	CASGGQGSEKLFF
TRBV5-5	CASSFGQGRQETQYF
TRBV19	CASSKKRLALDYEQYF
TRBV7-9	CASSLGSGNNEKLFF
TRBV4-1	CASSQETGNSPLHF